Each of the 14 T cell receptor beta chains below was sequenced from the same sample in a study of vaccination and CD4 T cells after COVID-19. The Oncomine TCR Beta short-read assay was applied to DNA of cultured CD4+ T cells. TCRdb re-analysed the PCR reads in MiXCR, keeping a single row per CDR3 protein. The sample lists 13,000 to 15,000 distinct CDR3 sequences, over 65% seen once, with roughly a tenth in the top ten. Specified treatment: roughly nine-day PBMC culture with coronavirus spike peptide pools or control peptides (ViraFEST assay). What these receptors recognize is not known. Sequencing was carried out using CD4+ T cells from blood, cultured in vitro. Every receptor here comes from a human donor who had recovered from COVID-19.

The V call is TRBV19, the J call TRBJ2-1; no reliable D call. The CDR3 runs to 13 residues. The germline gives CDR1 LNHDA, CDR2 SQIVND (reference sequence). The V end was cut by 4 bases, the J end by 9 bases, with 13 bases between. Here the CDR3 reads CASSSTSGSEQFF. The CDR3 bases are TGTGCCAGTAGTAGTACCTCCGGTAGTGAGCAGTTCTTC.

The V call is TRBV19, the J call TRBJ1-1; D perhaps matches TRBD1 (5 bases). Between the trimmed V and J ends, which lost 6 bases and 1 base, there was a span of 21 bases. The CDR3 has 17 amino acids. Germline CDR1 LNHDA, CDR2 SQIVND (reference sequence). In DNA, the CDR3 is TGTGCCAGTAGCCACCGACTACAGGCAGGGTCGAACACTGAAGCTTTCTTT. As protein: CASSHRLQAGSNTEAFF.

This clonotype was detected only a few times. This chain uses TRBV28 with TRBJ1-1; unclear D gene. The CDR3 sequence is 13 residues long. V was clipped by 8 bases and J by 1 base, with 11 bases between them. Germline V gives CDR1 MDHEN, CDR2 SYDVKM. The CDR3 nucleotides read TGTGCCAGCTGCCCGGGGTGGAACACTGAAGCTTTCTTT. It yields the protein CASCPGWNTEAFF.

This clonotype turned up a few times. The V call is TRBV15, the J call TRBJ1-5, with D unclear. The CDR3 extends over 15 amino acids. Germline V lookup: CDR1 LNHNV, CDR2 YYDKDF (reference sequence). Trimming removed 1 base from V and 11 bases from J, with 18 bases in between. In DNA form, the CDR3 reads TGTGCCACCAGCAGAGGGATGGCTAGGGAAGAAGCCCAGCATTTT. Amino acids: CATSRGMAREEAQHF.

The chain joins TRBV7-2 to TRBJ1-2; D is unclear. Trimming left V 5 bases short and J 4 bases short, with 26 bases between. The CDR3 has 18 residues. From germline, CDR1 is SGHTA and CDR2 FQGNSA. CDR3 nucleotides: TGTGCCAGCAGCCCCAGGCTCGGCGGGCGGGAGGAGGCCTATGGCTACACCTTC. The encoded protein is CASSPRLGGREEAYGYTF.

The chain joins TRBV7-9 to TRBJ1-2; D perhaps matches TRBD1 (6 bases). Trimming pared 6 bases from V and 1 base from J, leaving 18 bases between. The CDR3 spans 16 residues. Germline V gene lookup returns CDR1 SEHNR and CDR2 FQNEAQ (reference sequence). The CDR3: CASSPQRGSFNYGYTF. As DNA, the CDR3 is TGTGCCAGCAGTCCCCAAAGGGGGTCGTTTAACTATGGCTACACCTTC.

The chain has TRBV20-1 and TRBJ2-1; TRBD2 matches 9 bases. This CDR3 contains 13 residues. Germline lookup yields CDR1 DFQATT and CDR2 SNEGSKA (reference sequence). J was trimmed by 9 bases and V by 1 base; bases with no gene match: 4. The CDR3 loop is CSARVSGSFEQFF. As DNA, the CDR3 is TGCAGTGCTAGAGTTAGCGGGAGTTTTGAGCAGTTCTTC.

The CDR3 sequence is CASSRGGGRGEQYF. CDR3 nucleotides: TGTGCCAGCAGTCGGGGGGGCGGGAGGGGCGAGCAGTACTTC. V usage is TRBV27 and J usage is TRBJ2-7, with TRBD2 identical over 9 bases. J was trimmed by 6 bases and V by 5 bases; bases with no gene match: 8. The CDR3 runs 14 residues. Germline assignment: CDR1 MNHEY and CDR2 SMNVEV (reference sequence).

The table lists this clonotype with a few counts. This rearrangement joins TRBV15 to TRBJ2-7; maybe TRBD1 (6 bases). The CDR3 is made up of 13 amino acids. Per the germline V gene, CDR1 is LNHNV and CDR2 is YYDKDF (reference sequence). V gave up 3 bases and J gave up 0 bases, with 6 bases separating them. In DNA form, the CDR3 reads TGTGCCACCAGCAGGGACAGCTCCTACGAGCAGTACTTC. Translating gives CATSRDSSYEQYF.

The chain employs TRBV7-8 and TRBJ1-6; D remains unclear. Germline V gene lookup returns CDR1 SGHVS and CDR2 FQNEAQ. V dropped 0 bases and J dropped 0 bases, with 3 bases sitting between them. The CDR3 has 15 amino acids. CDR3 loop: CASSLASSYNSPLHF. For the CDR3, the DNA is TGTGCCAGCAGCTTAGCAAGCTCCTATAATTCACCCCTCCACTTT.

The table lists this clonotype with a count of one. The rearrangement links TRBV11-2 to TRBJ1-1; a possible D gene is TRBD1 (6 bases). V lost 2 bases and J 7 bases, leaving 11 bases between the germline ends. CDR3 size: 13 residues. Germline V gives CDR1 SGHAT, CDR2 FQNNGV. DNA for the CDR3: TGTGCCAGCAGCTTACGGGGCAGGGGTGAAGCTTTCTTT. Residues: CASSLRGRGEAFF.

This clonotype was detected only once. The chain links TRBV14 to TRBJ2-3; either TRBD1 or TRBD2 may supply D (6 bases each). The germline V gene encodes CDR1 SGHDN and CDR2 FVKESK. The CDR3 sequence is 16 residues long. V dropped 0 bases and J dropped 1 base, with 11 bases sitting between them. For the CDR3, the DNA is TGTGCCAGCAGCCAAGATCGAGGGGGGCGCACAGATACGCAGTATTTT. This translates into CASSQDRGGRTDTQYF.

There are a few counts of this clonotype. The chain employs TRBV5-1 and TRBJ2-7; D gene uncertain. CDR1 and CDR2 (germline): SGHRS, YFSETQ. This CDR3 contains 13 residues. V lost 0 bases and J lost 2, with 6 bases in between. The CDR3 protein is CASSLDGTYEQYF. As DNA, the CDR3 is TGCGCCAGCAGCTTGGACGGAACCTACGAGCAGTACTTC.

The chain links TRBV27 to TRBJ1-6, with 9 bases that match TRBD1. CDR1 is MNHEY and CDR2 is SMNVEV in the germline V gene (reference sequence). V lost 4 bases to trimming and J lost 9 bases; unmatched junction nucleotides: 4. The CDR3 runs to 14 residues. The CDR3 sequence is CASSWDRALSPLHF. CDR3 nucleotides: TGTGCCAGCAGTTGGGACAGGGCTCTTTCACCCCTCCACTTT.